This TCR beta chain comes out of a study of CD8+CD57+ T cells in acquired aplastic anemia. Broader study findings: Roughly 27 sequences, all CD8+ CDR3, were shared between patients and controls.

The TCR beta profiling, which covered VDJ combination and CDR3 sequence, was carried out using genomic DNA as the template. TCRdb re-called the reads with MiXCR, one entry per CDR3 protein. The sample includes about 81,000 distinct CDR3 sequences, 40% to 50% of them seen just once. With regard to this clonotype: Its specificity is not known.

CDR3 size: 15 residues. Per germline, CDR1 MNHNS and CDR2 SASEGT. V was clipped by 6 bases and J by 0 bases; unmatched bases: 4. The rearrangement joins TRBV6-1 to TRBJ2-3; 9 bases agree with TRBD1. The sequence derives from a human donor in good health, serving as a control. Sequencing was done on a sample of sorted CD4+, CD8+, or CD8+CD57+ T cells (not recorded which) from PBMCs. The CDR3 here is CASRTGTGSTDTQYF. The CDR3 DNA is TGTGCCAGCAGGACCGGGACAGGGAGCACAGATACGCAGTATTTT.